The clone carrying this T cell receptor beta chain was observed once. Its target is unknown. Primers for the PCR totalled 60 Vbeta and 13 Jbeta. Repertoires were generated with immunoSEQ multiplex PCR, while TCRdb's copy carries only in-frame clones and drops some. Of tens of thousands of clones detected, about three quarters appear once; the ten largest clones hold around 4.3%. The data belong to a study of cytomegalovirus exposure and HLA in healthy donors. The V and J ends lost 3 bases and 8 bases, in that order; junction bases with no gene match: 5. From germline, CDR1 is SGDLS and CDR2 YYNGEE. The CDR3 has 15 residues. Study conclusions and caveats: Earlier analysis yielded a pattern in which most TCR beta V segments were productive about 87% or about 30% of the time. Accurate predictions that matched the HLA-A and HLA-B alleles of most subjects were reportedly made from TCR beta sequences. Follow-up analysis later connected one missense variant in DCLRE1C with trimming of TCR beta V- and J-genes.

Each donor was healthy, and each was a bone marrow donor. This clonotype was sampled from a woman aged 35 to 49 in good health and CMV-seropositive. Material for sequencing was PBMCs. This sequence joins TRBV9 and TRBJ2-1, with 13 bases lining up with TRBD2. CDR3 coding DNA: TGTGCCAGCAGCGCGGGGACTAGCGGGATCTATGAGCAGTTCTTC. Translated, it gives CASSAGTSGIYEQFF.